This TCR beta chain was found in a study of CD8 T cells in ankylosing spondylitis. Study-wide points: In ankylosing spondylitis blood, a motif of seven to nine highly homologous TCR beta variants appeared characteristic. Certain motif variants had earlier appeared in reactive arthritis synovial fluid and blood. Enrichment of disease-linked clones was reportedly significant in matched ankylosing spondylitis synovial fluid.

J was trimmed by 6 bases and V by 0 bases; bases with no gene match: 3. The CDR3 is 15 amino acids. Germline V lookup: CDR1 DFQATT, CDR2 SNEGSKA (reference sequence). Notes on this clonotype: Antigen unknown.

It was by quantitative 5'-RACE with molecular barcodes that TCR beta libraries were made. TCRdb recomputed calls from the 5' RACE reads with MiXCR, one row per CDR3 protein. The repertoire holds fewer than 450,000 distinct CDR3 sequences, with under 20% as singletons. This clonotype was sampled from a male donor with ankylosing spondylitis. The V and J genes are TRBV20-1 and TRBJ2-2, with 11 bases aligning to TRBD2. The sample taken for sequencing was blood, either unsorted or a sorted T cell fraction (not recorded which). Here the CDR3 DNA reads TGCAGTGCTAGAGATAGCGGGAGGGCTCCCGGGGAGCTGTTTTTT. Residues: CSARDSGRAPGELFF.